This TCR beta chain was sequenced in a study of shared clonotypes between healthy human individuals. Overall study results and limits: Naive subsets typically showed greater estimated richness than memory subsets.

Assay: immunoSEQ multiplex PCR; the TCRdb copy retains only in-frame clones and omits some. The data hold around 1,000,000 clones, with 70% to 85% observed a single time. Germline values: CDR1 MNHEY, CDR2 SVGAGI. This CDR3 contains 13 residues. Trimming removed 6 bases at V and 7 bases at J, with 15 bases between. This clone turned up a few times. Its specificity is unknown. Input material: memory CD4+ T cells from PBMCs. The sample's subset: CD45RA-negative fraction. The chain uses TRBV6-5 and TRBJ1-2; D may be TRBD1 (5 bases). The clonotype comes from a man between 18 and 29 years old in good health. Some clones in this sample may be carry-over from other donors' samples. The CDR3 DNA reads TGTGCCAGCAGGTGGGACCGCGCGGGTGGCTACACCTTC. It encodes CASRWDRAGGYTF.